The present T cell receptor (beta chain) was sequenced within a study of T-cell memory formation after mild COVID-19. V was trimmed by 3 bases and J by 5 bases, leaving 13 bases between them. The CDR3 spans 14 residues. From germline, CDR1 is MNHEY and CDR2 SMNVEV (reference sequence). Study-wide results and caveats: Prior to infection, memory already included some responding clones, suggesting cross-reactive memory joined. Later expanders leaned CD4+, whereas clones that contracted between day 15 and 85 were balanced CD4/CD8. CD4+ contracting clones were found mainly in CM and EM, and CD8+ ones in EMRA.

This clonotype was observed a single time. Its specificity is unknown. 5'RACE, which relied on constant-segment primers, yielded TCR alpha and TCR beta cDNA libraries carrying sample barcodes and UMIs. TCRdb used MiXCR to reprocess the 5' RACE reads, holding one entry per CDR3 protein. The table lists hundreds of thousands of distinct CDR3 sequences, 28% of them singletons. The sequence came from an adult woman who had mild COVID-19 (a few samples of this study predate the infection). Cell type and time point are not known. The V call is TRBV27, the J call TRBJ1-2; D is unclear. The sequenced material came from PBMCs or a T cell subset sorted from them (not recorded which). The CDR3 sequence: CASSFVGGSYGYTF. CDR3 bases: TGTGCCAGCAGTTTCGTCGGCGGATCTTATGGCTACACCTTC.